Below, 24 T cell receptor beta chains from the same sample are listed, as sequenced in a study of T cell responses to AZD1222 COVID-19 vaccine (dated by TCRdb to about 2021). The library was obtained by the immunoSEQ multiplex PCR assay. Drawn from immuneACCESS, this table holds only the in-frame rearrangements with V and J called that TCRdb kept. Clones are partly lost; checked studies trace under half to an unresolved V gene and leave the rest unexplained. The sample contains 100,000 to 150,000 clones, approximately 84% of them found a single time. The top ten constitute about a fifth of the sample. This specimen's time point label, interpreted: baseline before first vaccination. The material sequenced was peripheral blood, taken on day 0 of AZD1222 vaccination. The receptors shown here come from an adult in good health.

CDR3 in amino acids: CASSGGGPEAFF. CDR3 sequence (DNA): TGTGCCAGCAGTGGGGGGGGCCCTGAAGCTTTCTTT. The chain uses TRBV12-3 or TRBV12-4 and TRBJ1-1; D might be TRBD1 (6 bases). This CDR3 is built from 12 residues. Trimming stripped 5 bases from V and 6 bases from J, with 10 bases between.

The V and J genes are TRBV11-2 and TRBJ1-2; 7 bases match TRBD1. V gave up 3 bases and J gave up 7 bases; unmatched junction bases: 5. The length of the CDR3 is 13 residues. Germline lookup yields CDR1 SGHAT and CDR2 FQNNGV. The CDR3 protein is CASSFTGASGYTF. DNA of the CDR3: TGTGCCAGCAGCTTTACAGGGGCATCTGGCTACACCTTC.

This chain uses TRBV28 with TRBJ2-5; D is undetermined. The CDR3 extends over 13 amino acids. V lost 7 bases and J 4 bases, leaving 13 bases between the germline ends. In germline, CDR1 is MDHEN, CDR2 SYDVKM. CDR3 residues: CASTRTYRETQYF. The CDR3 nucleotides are TGTGCCAGCACCAGGACCTATCGAGAGACCCAGTACTTC.

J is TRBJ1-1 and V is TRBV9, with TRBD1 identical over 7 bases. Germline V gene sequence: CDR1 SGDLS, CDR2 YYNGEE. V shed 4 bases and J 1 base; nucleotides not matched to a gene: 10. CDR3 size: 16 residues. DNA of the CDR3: TGTGCCAGCAGCCCAGGGGGGGGATACGGGAACACTGAAGCTTTCTTT. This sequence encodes CASSPGGGYGNTEAFF.

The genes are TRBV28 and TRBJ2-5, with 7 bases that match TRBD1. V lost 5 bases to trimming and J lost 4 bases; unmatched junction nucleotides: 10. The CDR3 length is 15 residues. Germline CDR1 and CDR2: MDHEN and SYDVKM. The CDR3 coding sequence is TGTGCCAGCAGTCCGATCGGGACAGTCTCAGAGACCCAGTACTTC. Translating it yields CASSPIGTVSETQYF.

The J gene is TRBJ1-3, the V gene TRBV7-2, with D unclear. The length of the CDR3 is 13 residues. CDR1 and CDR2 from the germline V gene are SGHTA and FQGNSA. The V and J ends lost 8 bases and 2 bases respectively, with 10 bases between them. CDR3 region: CASESSTGNTIYF. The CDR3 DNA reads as TGTGCCAGCGAATCGAGTACTGGAAACACCATATATTTT.

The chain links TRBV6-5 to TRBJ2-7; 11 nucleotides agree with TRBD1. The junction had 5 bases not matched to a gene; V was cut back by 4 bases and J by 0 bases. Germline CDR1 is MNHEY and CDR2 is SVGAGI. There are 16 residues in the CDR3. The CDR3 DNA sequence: TGTGCCAGCAGTTCAACCGGGACAGGGGGCTCCTACGAGCAGTACTTC. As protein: CASSSTGTGGSYEQYF.

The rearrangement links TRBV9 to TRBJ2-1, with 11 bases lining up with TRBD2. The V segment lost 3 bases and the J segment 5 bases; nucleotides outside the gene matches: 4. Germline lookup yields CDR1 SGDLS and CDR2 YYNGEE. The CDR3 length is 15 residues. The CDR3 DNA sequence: TGTGCCAGCAGCGGTACTAGCGGGGGTAACAATGAGCAGTTCTTC. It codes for CASSGTSGGNNEQFF.

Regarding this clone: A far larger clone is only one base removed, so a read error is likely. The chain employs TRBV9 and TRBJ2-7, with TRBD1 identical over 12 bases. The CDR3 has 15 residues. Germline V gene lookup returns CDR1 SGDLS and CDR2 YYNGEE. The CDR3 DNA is TGTGCCAGCTGCGTGGGACAGGGGGCCGCCTACGAGCAGTACTTC. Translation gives CASCVGQGAAYEQYF.

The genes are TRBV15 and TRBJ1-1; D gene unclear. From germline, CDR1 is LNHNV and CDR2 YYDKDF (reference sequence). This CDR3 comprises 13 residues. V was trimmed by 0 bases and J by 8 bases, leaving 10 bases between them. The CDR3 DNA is TGTGCCACCAGCAGAGATATTTACGGCGAAGCTTTCTTT. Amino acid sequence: CATSRDIYGEAFF.

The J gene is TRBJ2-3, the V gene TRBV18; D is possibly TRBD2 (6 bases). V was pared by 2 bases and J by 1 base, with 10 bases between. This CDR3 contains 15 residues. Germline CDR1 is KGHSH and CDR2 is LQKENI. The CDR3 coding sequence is TGTGCCAGCTCACCAGTACGGGAGCGCACAGATACGCAGTATTTT. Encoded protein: CASSPVRERTDTQYF.

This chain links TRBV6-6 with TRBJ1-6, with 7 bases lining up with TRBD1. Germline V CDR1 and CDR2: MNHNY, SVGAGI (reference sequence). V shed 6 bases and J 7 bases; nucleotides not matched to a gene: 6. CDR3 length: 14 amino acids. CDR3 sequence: CASSTTGRNSPLHF. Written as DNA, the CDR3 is TGTGCCAGCAGCACGACAGGGAGGAATTCACCCCTCCACTTT.

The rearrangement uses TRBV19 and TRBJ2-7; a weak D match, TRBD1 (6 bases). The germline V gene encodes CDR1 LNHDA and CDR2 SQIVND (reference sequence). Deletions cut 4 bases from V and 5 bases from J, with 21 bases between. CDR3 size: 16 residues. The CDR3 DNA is TGTGCCAGTAGTACACGAAGGACAGTCGGTCCTAACGAGCAGTACTTC. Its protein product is CASSTRRTVGPNEQYF.

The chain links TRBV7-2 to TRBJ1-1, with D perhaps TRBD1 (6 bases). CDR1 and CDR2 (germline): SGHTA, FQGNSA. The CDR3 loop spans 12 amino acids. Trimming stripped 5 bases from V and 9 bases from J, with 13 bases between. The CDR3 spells CASSTRTAQAFF. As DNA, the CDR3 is TGTGCCAGCAGCACCCGGACAGCACAAGCTTTCTTT.

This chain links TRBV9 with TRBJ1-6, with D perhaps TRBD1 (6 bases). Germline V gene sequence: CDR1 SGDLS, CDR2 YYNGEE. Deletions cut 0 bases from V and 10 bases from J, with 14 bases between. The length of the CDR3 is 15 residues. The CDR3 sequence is CASSVGPGARSPLHF. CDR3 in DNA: TGTGCCAGCAGCGTAGGGCCGGGGGCGCGCTCACCCCTCCACTTT. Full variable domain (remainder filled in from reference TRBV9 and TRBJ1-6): DSGVTQTPKHLITATGQRVTLRCSPRSGDLSVYWYQQSLDQGLQFLIQYYNGEERAKGNILERFSAQQFPDLHSELNLSSLELGDSALYFCASSVGPGARSPLHFGNGTRLTVT.

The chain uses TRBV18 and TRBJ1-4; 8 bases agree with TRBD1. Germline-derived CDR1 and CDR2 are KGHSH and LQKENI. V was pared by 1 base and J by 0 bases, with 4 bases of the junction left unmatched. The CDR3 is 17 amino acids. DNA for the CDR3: TGTGCCAGCTCACCACGAGGGACAGGAGCAACTAATGAAAAACTGTTTTTT. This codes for CASSPRGTGATNEKLFF.

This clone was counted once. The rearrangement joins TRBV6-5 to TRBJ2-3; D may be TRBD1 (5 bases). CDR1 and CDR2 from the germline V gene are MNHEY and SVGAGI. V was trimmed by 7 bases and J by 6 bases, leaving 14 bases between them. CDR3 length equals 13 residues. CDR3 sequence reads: CASTDKVVDTQYF. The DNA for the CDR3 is TGTGCCAGCACGGACAAGGTCGTGGATACGCAGTATTTT.

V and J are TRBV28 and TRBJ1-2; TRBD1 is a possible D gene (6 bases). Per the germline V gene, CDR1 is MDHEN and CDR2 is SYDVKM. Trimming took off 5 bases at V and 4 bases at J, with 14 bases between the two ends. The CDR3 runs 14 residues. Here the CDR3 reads CASSPRQVGYGYTF. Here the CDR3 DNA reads TGTGCCAGCAGTCCCCGACAGGTCGGCTATGGCTACACCTTC.

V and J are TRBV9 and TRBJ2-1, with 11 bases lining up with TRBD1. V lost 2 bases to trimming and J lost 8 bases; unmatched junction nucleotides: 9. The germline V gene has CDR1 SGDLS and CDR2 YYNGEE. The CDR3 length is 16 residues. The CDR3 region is CASSVLRGTGGHEQFF. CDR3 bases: TGTGCCAGCAGCGTCCTAAGAGGGACAGGGGGGCATGAGCAGTTCTTC.

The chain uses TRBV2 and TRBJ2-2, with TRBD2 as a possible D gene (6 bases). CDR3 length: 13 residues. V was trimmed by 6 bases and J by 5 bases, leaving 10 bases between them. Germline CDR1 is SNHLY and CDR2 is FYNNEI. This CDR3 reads CASRGTQTGELFF. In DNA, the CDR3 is TGTGCCAGCAGGGGGACTCAAACCGGGGAGCTGTTTTTT. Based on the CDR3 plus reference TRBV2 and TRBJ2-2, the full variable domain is EPEVTQTPSHQVTQMGQEVILRCVPISNHLYFYWYRQILGQKVEFLVSFYNNEISEKSEIFDDQFSVERPDGSNFTLKIRSTKLEDSAMYFCASRGTQTGELFFGEGSRLTVL.

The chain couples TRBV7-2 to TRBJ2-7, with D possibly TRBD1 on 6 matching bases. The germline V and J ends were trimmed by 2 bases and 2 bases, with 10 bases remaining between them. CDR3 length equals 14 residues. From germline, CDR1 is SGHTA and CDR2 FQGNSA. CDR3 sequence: CASSLNRVAYEQYF. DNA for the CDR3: TGTGCCAGCAGCTTAAACAGGGTGGCCTACGAGCAGTACTTC.

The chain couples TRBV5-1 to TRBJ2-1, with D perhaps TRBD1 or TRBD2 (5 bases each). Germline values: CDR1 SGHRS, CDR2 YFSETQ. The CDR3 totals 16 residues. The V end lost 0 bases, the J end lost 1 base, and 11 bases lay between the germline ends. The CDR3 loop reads CASSLAGTISYNEQFF. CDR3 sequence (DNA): TGCGCCAGCAGCTTGGCGGGGACGATTTCCTACAATGAGCAGTTCTTC. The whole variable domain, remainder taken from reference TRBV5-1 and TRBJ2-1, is KAGVTQTPRYLIKTRGQQVTLSCSPISGHRSVSWYQQTPGQGLQFLFEYFSETQRNKGNFPGRFSGRQFSNSRSEMNVSTLELGDSALYLCASSLAGTISYNEQFFGPGTRLTVL.

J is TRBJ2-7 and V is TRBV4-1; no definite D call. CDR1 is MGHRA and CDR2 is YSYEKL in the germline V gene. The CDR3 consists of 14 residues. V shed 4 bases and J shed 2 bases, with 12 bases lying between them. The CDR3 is CASSPWNRAYEQYF. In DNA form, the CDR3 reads TGCGCCAGCAGCCCGTGGAATAGGGCCTACGAGCAGTACTTC.

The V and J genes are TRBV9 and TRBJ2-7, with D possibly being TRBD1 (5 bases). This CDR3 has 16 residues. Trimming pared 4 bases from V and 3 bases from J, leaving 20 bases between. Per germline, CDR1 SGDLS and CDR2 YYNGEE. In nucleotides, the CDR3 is TGTGCCAGCAGCACACGAGGCCGAGACAGTGTCTACGAGCAGTACTTC. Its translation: CASSTRGRDSVYEQYF.